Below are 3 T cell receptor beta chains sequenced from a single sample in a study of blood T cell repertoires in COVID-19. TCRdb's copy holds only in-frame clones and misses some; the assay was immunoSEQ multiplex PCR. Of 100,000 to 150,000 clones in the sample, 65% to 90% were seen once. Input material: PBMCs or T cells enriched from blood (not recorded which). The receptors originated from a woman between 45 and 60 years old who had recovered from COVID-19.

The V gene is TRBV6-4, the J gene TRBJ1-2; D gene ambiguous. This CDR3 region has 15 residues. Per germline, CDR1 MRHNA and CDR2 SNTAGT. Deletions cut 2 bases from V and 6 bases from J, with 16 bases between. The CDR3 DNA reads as TGTGCCAGCAGTGACCCGGGTGTCGGGATCGATGGCTACACCTTC. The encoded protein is CASSDPGVGIDGYTF.

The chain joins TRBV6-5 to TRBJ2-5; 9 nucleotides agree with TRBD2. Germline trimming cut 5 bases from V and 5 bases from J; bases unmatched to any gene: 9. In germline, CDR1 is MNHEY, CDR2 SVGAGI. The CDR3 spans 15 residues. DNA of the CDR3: TGTGCCAGCAGTACCCCCTTGCGGGGGGGGGAGACCCAGTACTTC. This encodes CASSTPLRGGETQYF.

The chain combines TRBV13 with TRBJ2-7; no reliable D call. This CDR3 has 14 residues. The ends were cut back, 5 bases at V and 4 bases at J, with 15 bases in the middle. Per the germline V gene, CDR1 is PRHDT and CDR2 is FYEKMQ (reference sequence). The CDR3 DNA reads TGTGCCAGCAGCCTCGGCCGCCCAGCGTACGAGCAGTACTTC. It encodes CASSLGRPAYEQYF. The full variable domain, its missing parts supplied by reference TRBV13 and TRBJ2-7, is AAGVIQSPRHLIKEKRETATLKCYPIPRHDTVYWYQQGPGQDPQFLISFYEKMQSDKGSIPDRFSAQQFSDYHSELNMSSLELGDSALYFCASSLGRPAYEQYFGPGTRLTVT.